This is a list of T cell receptor beta chains from one sample in a study of PD-L1 blockade in urothelial cancer. Repertoires were generated with immunoSEQ multiplex PCR, while TCRdb's copy carries only in-frame clones and drops some. The repertoire includes under 70,000 clones, roughly 77% of them detected once, and more than 1.5% sits in the top ten. The sequencing here drew on PBMCs, taken around atezolizumab (anti-PD-L1) treatment. These receptors came from a man between 65 and 85 years old with urothelial cancer. Both conserved end residues are part of each CDR3. The D gene is left open where the match is weak. Clone size is shown for a subset of rows, as once, few, many or a class of expanded clone.

D gene: TRBD2; J gene: TRBJ2-6; clone size: -; V gene: TRBV9; CDR3 DNA: TGTGCCAGCAGCGTAGGTGATAGTGGGGGACTAAGTTTTGGGGCCAACGTCCTGACTTTC; CDR3 protein: CASSVGDSGGLSFGANVLTF
D gene: -; J gene: TRBJ2-3; clone size: -; V gene: TRBV7-8; CDR3 DNA: TGTGCCAGCAGCTTAGGGTCCGGGAACACAGATACGCAGTATTTT; CDR3 protein: CASSLGSGNTDTQYF
D gene: -; J gene: TRBJ2-1; clone size: once; V gene: TRBV7-3; CDR3 DNA: TGTGCCAGCAGCTCGAATCCCGGGACTTCTCCCAATGAGCAGTTCTTC; CDR3 protein: CASSSNPGTSPNEQFF
D gene: -; J gene: TRBJ2-1; clone size: once; V gene: TRBV2; CDR3 DNA: TGTGCCAGCAGTGGTCTGAGGGATGAGCAGTTCTTC; CDR3 protein: CASSGLRDEQFF
D gene: -; J gene: TRBJ2-2; clone size: -; V gene: TRBV9; CDR3 DNA: TGTGCCAGCAGCGTAGGTGAGGGCGGGGAGCTGTTTTTT; CDR3 protein: CASSVGEGGELFF
D gene: -; J gene: TRBJ2-7; clone size: -; V gene: TRBV5-4; CDR3 DNA: TGTGCCAGCAGCCCCGGACAGACGAGCGAGCAGTACTTC; CDR3 protein: CASSPGQTSEQYF
D gene: -; J gene: TRBJ2-1; clone size: -; V gene: TRBV4-1; CDR3 DNA: TGCGCCAGCAGCCAAGGGGCTGGACGGGAGAGCTCCTACAATGAGCAGTTCTTC; CDR3 protein: CASSQGAGRESSYNEQFF
D gene: TRBD1; J gene: TRBJ1-4; clone size: -; V gene: TRBV4-2; CDR3 DNA: TGTGCCAGCAGCCAGGGAGCACAGGGGTCAACTAATGAAAAACTGTTTTTT; CDR3 protein: CASSQGAQGSTNEKLFF
D gene: -; J gene: TRBJ1-2; clone size: -; V gene: TRBV28; CDR3 DNA: TGTGCCAGCAGTTTATCGGCTTCGGGGGGCTACACCTTC; CDR3 protein: CASSLSASGGYTF
D gene: -; J gene: TRBJ1-1; clone size: -; V gene: TRBV27; CDR3 DNA: TGTGCCAGCACCACGGTAAAACAGGGACTAGGGACTGAAGCTTTCTTT; CDR3 protein: CASTTVKQGLGTEAFF
D gene: -; J gene: TRBJ2-2; clone size: -; V gene: TRBV29-1; CDR3 DNA: TGCAGCGTTGAAACGACAAGCACCGGGGAGCTGTTTTTT; CDR3 protein: CSVETTSTGELFF
D gene: -; J gene: TRBJ2-5; clone size: -; V gene: TRBV15; CDR3 DNA: TGTGCCACCAGCAGCTCATTAGGACAGAACCAAGAGACCCAGTACTTC; CDR3 protein: CATSSSLGQNQETQYF
D gene: TRBD2; J gene: TRBJ2-1; clone size: -; V gene: TRBV7-3; CDR3 DNA: TGTGCCAGCAGCCCAACGGGGGGGCCTTCAGGGAATGAGCAGTTCTTC; CDR3 protein: CASSPTGGPSGNEQFF
D gene: -; J gene: TRBJ1-1; clone size: medium-sized; V gene: TRBV9; CDR3 DNA: TGTGCCAGCAGCGCGGACAGTTATACTGAAGCTTTCTTT; CDR3 protein: CASSADSYTEAFF
D gene: TRBD1; J gene: TRBJ1-1; clone size: few; V gene: TRBV7-9; CDR3 DNA: TGTGCCAGCACTCCGACAGGGACGAACACTGAAGCTTTCTTT; CDR3 protein: CASTPTGTNTEAFF
D gene: -; J gene: TRBJ2-3; clone size: -; V gene: TRBV5-1; CDR3 DNA: TGCGCCAGCAGCTTGGGGGGGCGGGTCACAGATACGCAGTATTTT; CDR3 protein: CASSLGGRVTDTQYF
D gene: -; J gene: TRBJ2-1; clone size: -; V gene: TRBV30; CDR3 DNA: TGTGCCTGGAGTCCCGACTCCGCGCAGTTCTTC; CDR3 protein: CAWSPDSAQFF
D gene: -; J gene: TRBJ1-3; clone size: -; V gene: TRBV11-3; CDR3 DNA: TGTGCCAGCAGGCGGCTTTCTGGAAACACCATATATTTT; CDR3 protein: CASRRLSGNTIYF
D gene: TRBD2; J gene: TRBJ2-2; clone size: -; V gene: TRBV7-6; CDR3 DNA: TGTGCCAGCAGCTTAGTTGGGCGGGAGTACACCGGGGAGCTGTTTTTT; CDR3 protein: CASSLVGREYTGELFF
D gene: TRBD1; J gene: TRBJ2-7; clone size: -; V gene: TRBV9; CDR3 DNA: TGTGCCAGCAGCGTAGGAACAGGGGAGTACTACGAGCAGTACTTC; CDR3 protein: CASSVGTGEYYEQYF
D gene: -; J gene: TRBJ2-2; clone size: -; V gene: TRBV4-1; CDR3 DNA: TGCGCCAGCAGCCTACGCCAACTCCCCGAGGGTACCGGGGAGCTGTTTTTT; CDR3 protein: CASSLRQLPEGTGELFF
D gene: -; J gene: TRBJ2-2; clone size: -; V gene: TRBV9; CDR3 DNA: TGTGCCAGCAGCGCGGGACAGCGGGCGAACACCGGGGAGCTGTTTTTT; CDR3 protein: CASSAGQRANTGELFF
D gene: -; J gene: TRBJ1-3; clone size: few; V gene: TRBV18; CDR3 DNA: TGTGCCAGCTCACCCGACGTTGGCGGCAACTCTGGAAACACCATATATTTT; CDR3 protein: CASSPDVGGNSGNTIYF
D gene: -; J gene: TRBJ2-6; clone size: -; V gene: TRBV29-1; CDR3 DNA: TGCAGCGTTGAAGGGGTAGCGGGGGCCAACGTCCTGACTTTC; CDR3 protein: CSVEGVAGANVLTF
D gene: -; J gene: TRBJ2-5; clone size: -; V gene: TRBV11-1; CDR3 DNA: TGTGCCAGCAGCTTAGATAAGACCCAGTACTTC; CDR3 protein: CASSLDKTQYF
D gene: -; J gene: TRBJ2-7; clone size: -; V gene: TRBV20-1; CDR3 DNA: TGCAGTGCTGGGGGCACCTACGAGCAGTACTTC; CDR3 protein: CSAGGTYEQYF
D gene: -; J gene: TRBJ2-1; clone size: few; V gene: TRBV27; CDR3 DNA: TGTGCCAGCAGCTCCTACCGGGAGTCAGATGAGCAGTTCTTC; CDR3 protein: CASSSYRESDEQFF
D gene: -; J gene: TRBJ2-3; clone size: -; V gene: TRBV5-1; CDR3 DNA: TGCGCCAGCAGCCTCAGCAAGCGGTCCACAGATACGCAGTATTTT; CDR3 protein: CASSLSKRSTDTQYF
D gene: -; J gene: TRBJ1-2; clone size: -; V gene: TRBV5-1; CDR3 DNA: TGCGCCAGCAACCCCGATACAGGGCCCGAAGGCGGCTACACCTTC; CDR3 protein: CASNPDTGPEGGYTF
D gene: -; J gene: TRBJ2-7; clone size: -; V gene: TRBV7-6; CDR3 DNA: TGTGCCAGCAGCTTAGGGACAGCCGACGAGCAGTACTTC; CDR3 protein: CASSLGTADEQYF
D gene: -; J gene: TRBJ2-5; clone size: -; V gene: TRBV7-3; CDR3 DNA: TGTGCCAGCAGCTCCTCGGGGGAAGAGACCCAGTACTTC; CDR3 protein: CASSSSGEETQYF
D gene: -; J gene: TRBJ2-3; clone size: -; V gene: TRBV9; CDR3 DNA: TGTGCCAGCAGCGTAATAGGGAGACCAGATACGCAGTATTTT; CDR3 protein: CASSVIGRPDTQYF
D gene: -; J gene: TRBJ2-7; clone size: once; V gene: TRBV7-8; CDR3 DNA: TGTGCCAGCAGCCCGCAAAGAGGACACTCCTACGAGCAGTACTTC; CDR3 protein: CASSPQRGHSYEQYF
D gene: -; J gene: TRBJ1-4; clone size: -; V gene: TRBV6-1; CDR3 DNA: TGTGCCAGCACCCCGGTGGGGGGTAGTAATGAAAAACTGTTTTTT; CDR3 protein: CASTPVGGSNEKLFF
D gene: TRBD1; J gene: TRBJ1-5; clone size: -; V gene: TRBV28; CDR3 DNA: TGTGCCATCACACCAGGGGGGATGAATCAGCCCCAGCATTTT; CDR3 protein: CAITPGGMNQPQHF
D gene: TRBD1; J gene: TRBJ2-7; clone size: few; V gene: TRBV29-1; CDR3 DNA: TGCAGCGTTGACGCAGGGGGCAACGAGCAGTACTTC; CDR3 protein: CSVDAGGNEQYF
D gene: TRBD2; J gene: TRBJ2-5; clone size: -; V gene: TRBV7-2; CDR3 DNA: TGTGCCAGCAGCTATAAGAGACTAGCGGGAGGGTCCCAGACCCAGTACTTC; CDR3 protein: CASSYKRLAGGSQTQYF
D gene: -; J gene: TRBJ1-4; clone size: -; V gene: TRBV6-6; CDR3 DNA: TGTGCCAGCAGTCCAAGATCTGGTCGGGGAAAACTGTTTTTT; CDR3 protein: CASSPRSGRGKLFF
D gene: -; J gene: TRBJ1-4; clone size: once; V gene: TRBV4-2; CDR3 DNA: TGTGCCAGCAGCCAAGCTCCCAGAAAAAAAAATGAAAAACTGTTTTTT; CDR3 protein: CASSQAPRKKNEKLFF
D gene: TRBD1; J gene: TRBJ2-7; clone size: -; V gene: TRBV4-1; CDR3 DNA: TGCGCCAGCAGCCAAGATTTTACAGGGGGTAACGAGCAGTACTTC; CDR3 protein: CASSQDFTGGNEQYF
D gene: TRBD1; J gene: TRBJ2-7; clone size: -; V gene: TRBV28; CDR3 DNA: TGTGCCAGCAGTTGGGGACAGCGGAACGAGCAGTACTTC; CDR3 protein: CASSWGQRNEQYF
D gene: -; J gene: TRBJ2-5; clone size: -; V gene: TRBV9; CDR3 DNA: TGTGCCAGCGCGTCAGAGGGCCTGTTAGAGACCCAGTACTTC; CDR3 protein: CASASEGLLETQYF
D gene: TRBD2; J gene: TRBJ2-7; clone size: -; V gene: TRBV28; CDR3 DNA: TGTGCCAGCAGTTTTGGCAGCTTAGGGACGGGAGGCGAGCAGTACTTC; CDR3 protein: CASSFGSLGTGGEQYF
D gene: TRBD1; J gene: TRBJ1-1; clone size: -; V gene: TRBV5-1; CDR3 DNA: TGCGCCAGCGGGGGACAGGGAGGGGTGAACACTGAAGCTTTCTTT; CDR3 protein: CASGGQGGVNTEAFF
D gene: TRBD1; J gene: TRBJ2-1; clone size: -; V gene: TRBV19; CDR3 DNA: TGTGCCAGTAGCCAAGGACAGGGCCCTGCCGAGTTCTTC; CDR3 protein: CASSQGQGPAEFF
D gene: -; J gene: TRBJ2-7; clone size: few; V gene: TRBV5-6; CDR3 DNA: TGTGCCAGCAGCCCTTCTGGCGACGCGGCGTCCTACGAGCAGTACTTC; CDR3 protein: CASSPSGDAASYEQYF